This T cell receptor beta chain was sequenced during a study of T cells after yellow fever vaccination (dated by TCRdb to between 2018 and 2021). Context from the whole study: The SMART-Seq v4 Ultra Low Input RNA kit was used to prepare libraries from fractions with low cell numbers. Blood was drawn at multiple timepoints before and after primary and secondary immunization, with bulk PBMC replicates and cell subsets isolated. Bulk TCR alpha and beta repertoires were sequenced longitudinally to track T-cell clones before and after primary and booster YFV17D yellow fever vaccination. Two healthy male donors made up the cohort, one aged 18 to 30 years and the other aged 30 to 40 years.

What this sample's treatment or condition label stands for: live attenuated yellow fever vaccine strain. At every blood-draw timepoint, two biological replicates of bulk PBMCs were collected. A standard Ficoll-Paque protocol was used to isolate PBMCs from peripheral blood. RNA was extracted with TriZol from bulk PBMCs, CD4 and CD8 fractions, and dextramer-positive and dextramer-negative fractions. Synthesis of TCR cDNA relied on 5'RACE template switching, a step that introduced a universal primer site along with unique molecular identifiers. cDNA synthesis was primed from both the TCR alpha and TCR beta constant segments. Libraries were amplified in two PCR steps, with sample barcodes and sequencing adapters added in the second step. Sequencing of libraries was performed on Illumina HiSeq 2500 (2x100 bp) or NovaSeq (2x150 bp). In the paper's pipeline: MIGEC was used to demultiplex reads and collapse the reads into UMI consensus sequences, and MiXCR was used for V(D)J alignment. Using edgeR on replicate PBMC samples, clonotypes were called vaccine-responding if FDR was below 0.01 and the log2 fold change was above 5 up to day 15. Bulk clonotypes were assigned CD4 or CD8 identity according to which sequenced CD4 or CD8 repertoire held them at higher abundance. TCRdb reprocessed the public reads (quality trimming at Q25 with fastp, clone calling with MiXCR) and kept in-frame beta chains. Rows with a matching CDR3 protein are joined into one entry that keeps the most common DNA and genes. The V and J calls follow TCRdb's processing rather than the paper's. Counted in this sample were 310,000 or so distinct CDR3 sequences; about 6.6% of them appeared once. The top ten constitute 15% to 20% of the sample.

What the authors observed across the whole study: Most clones expanded after primary vaccination were re-detected after the booster (approximately 95% of CD4 and around 86% of CD8), suggesting broad memory maintenance. A small share of clonotypes was detected in both CD4 and CD8 compartments, with the overlap likely arising from convergent recombination. Because abundant contaminating clonotypes from the bulk population could be contained in FACS-sorted repertoires, computational filtering was required. The study included only a couple of donors, which limits how far the findings can be generalized. The secondary T-cell response was weaker than the primary response but faster, peaking on day 5 instead of day 15.

This clonotype was found a few times. Its antigen has not been determined. No quality values exist for individual bases; no much larger clone is one base distant. V and J are truncated by 3 bases and 0 bases respectively, leaving an intervening sequence of 15 bases. Reading from cysteine to phenylalanine, the CDR3 counts 17 amino acids. Here the CDR3 DNA is all that survives: 51 bases in frame from base 1. CDR1 and CDR2 are read off the germline V gene as ENHRY and SYGVKD. The V and J segments used are TRBV10-3 and TRBJ1-3; the D gene is perhaps TRBD1, on 5 matching bases. The receptor was isolated from a man aged 18 to 30 who received the YFV17D yellow fever vaccine. This specimen consisted of PBMCs, obtained 45 days after the first yellow fever vaccination. The CDR3 region: CAISDARGGNSGNTIYF. The nucleotide sequence reads as follows: TGTGCCATCAGTGACGCTAGGGGAGGAAACTCTGGAAACACCATATATTTT.